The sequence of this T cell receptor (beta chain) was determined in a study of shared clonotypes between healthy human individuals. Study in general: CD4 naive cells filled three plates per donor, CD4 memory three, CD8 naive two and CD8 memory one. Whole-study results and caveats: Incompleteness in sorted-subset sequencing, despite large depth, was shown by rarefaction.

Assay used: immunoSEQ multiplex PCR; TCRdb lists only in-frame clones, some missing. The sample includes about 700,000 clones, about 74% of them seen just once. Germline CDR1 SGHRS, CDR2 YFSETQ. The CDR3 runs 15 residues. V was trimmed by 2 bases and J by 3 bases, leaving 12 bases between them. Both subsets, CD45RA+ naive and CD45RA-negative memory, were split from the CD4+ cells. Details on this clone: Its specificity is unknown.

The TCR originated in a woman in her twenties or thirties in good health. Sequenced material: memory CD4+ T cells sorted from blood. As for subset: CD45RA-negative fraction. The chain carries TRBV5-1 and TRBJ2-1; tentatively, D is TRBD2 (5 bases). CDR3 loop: CASSLRLAFYNEQFF. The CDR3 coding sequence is TGCGCCAGCAGCTTACGGCTAGCTTTCTACAATGAGCAGTTCTTC.